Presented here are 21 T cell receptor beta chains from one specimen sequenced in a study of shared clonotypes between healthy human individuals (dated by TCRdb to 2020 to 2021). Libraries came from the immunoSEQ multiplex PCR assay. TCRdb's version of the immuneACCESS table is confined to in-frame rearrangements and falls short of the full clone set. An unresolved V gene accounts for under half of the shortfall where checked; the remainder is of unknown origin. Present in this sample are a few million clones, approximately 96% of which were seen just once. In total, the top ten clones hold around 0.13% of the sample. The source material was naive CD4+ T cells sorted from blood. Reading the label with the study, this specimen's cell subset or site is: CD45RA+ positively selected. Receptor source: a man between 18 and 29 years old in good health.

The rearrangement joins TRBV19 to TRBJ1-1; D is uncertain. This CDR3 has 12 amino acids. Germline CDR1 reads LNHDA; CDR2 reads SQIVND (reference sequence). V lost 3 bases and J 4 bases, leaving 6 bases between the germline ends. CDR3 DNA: TGTGCCAGTAGTATGATCGGCACTGAAGCTTTCTTT. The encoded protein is CASSMIGTEAFF.

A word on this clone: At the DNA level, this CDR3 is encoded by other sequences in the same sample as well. CDR3 sequence: CASSPTDTEAFF. CDR3 in DNA: TGTGCCAGCTCACCAACAGACACTGAAGCTTTCTTT. The chain combines TRBV18 with TRBJ1-1; no definite D call. The CDR3 runs 12 residues. Looked up from germline, CDR1 is KGHSH and CDR2 is LQKENI. The V end lost 2 bases, the J end lost 3 bases, and 4 bases lay between the germline ends.

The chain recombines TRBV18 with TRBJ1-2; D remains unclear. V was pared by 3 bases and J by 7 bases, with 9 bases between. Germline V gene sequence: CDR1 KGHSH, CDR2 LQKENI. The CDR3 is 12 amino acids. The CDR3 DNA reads TGTGCCAGCTCACCGTCGGTGGGTGGCTACACCTTC. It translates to CASSPSVGGYTF.

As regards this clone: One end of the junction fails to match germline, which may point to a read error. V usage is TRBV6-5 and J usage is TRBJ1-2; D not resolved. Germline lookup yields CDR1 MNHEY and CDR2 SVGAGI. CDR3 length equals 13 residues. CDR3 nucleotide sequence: TGTGCCAGCAGAACGGAGCTTAACTATGGCTACATCTTC. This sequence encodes CASRTELNYGYIF.

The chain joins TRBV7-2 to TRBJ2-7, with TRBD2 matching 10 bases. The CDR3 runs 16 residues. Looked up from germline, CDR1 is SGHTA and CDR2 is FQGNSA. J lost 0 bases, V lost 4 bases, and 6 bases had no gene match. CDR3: CASSSSGSPLSYEQYF. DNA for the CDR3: TGTGCCAGCAGCTCTAGCGGGAGCCCACTCTCCTACGAGCAGTACTTC.

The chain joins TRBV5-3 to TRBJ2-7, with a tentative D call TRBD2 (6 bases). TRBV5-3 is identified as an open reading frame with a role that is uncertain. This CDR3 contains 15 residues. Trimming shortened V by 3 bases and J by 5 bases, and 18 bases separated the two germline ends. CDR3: CARSSDIREVHEQYF. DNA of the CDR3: TGTGCCAGAAGCTCTGATATCAGGGAGGTCCACGAGCAGTACTTC.

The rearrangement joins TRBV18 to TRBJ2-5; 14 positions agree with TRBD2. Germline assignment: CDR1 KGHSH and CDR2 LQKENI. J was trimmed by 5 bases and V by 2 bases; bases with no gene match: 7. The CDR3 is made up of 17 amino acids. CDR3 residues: CASSPMTSGRAQETQYF. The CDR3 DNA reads TGTGCCAGCTCACCAATGACTAGCGGGAGGGCCCAGGAGACCCAGTACTTC.

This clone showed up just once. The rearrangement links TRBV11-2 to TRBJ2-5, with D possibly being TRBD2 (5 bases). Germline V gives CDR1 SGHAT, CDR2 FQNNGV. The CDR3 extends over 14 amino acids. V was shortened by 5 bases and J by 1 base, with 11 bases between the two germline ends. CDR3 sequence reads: CASSTRGSQETQYF. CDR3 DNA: TGTGCCAGCAGCACTAGAGGTAGCCAAGAGACCCAGTACTTC.

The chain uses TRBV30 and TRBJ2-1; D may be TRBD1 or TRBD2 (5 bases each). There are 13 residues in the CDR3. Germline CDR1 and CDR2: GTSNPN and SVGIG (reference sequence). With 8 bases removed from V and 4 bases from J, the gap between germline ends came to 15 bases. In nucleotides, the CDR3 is TGTGCCGGGGACGCCCCTGAGTACAATGAGCAGTTCTTC. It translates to CAGDAPEYNEQFF.

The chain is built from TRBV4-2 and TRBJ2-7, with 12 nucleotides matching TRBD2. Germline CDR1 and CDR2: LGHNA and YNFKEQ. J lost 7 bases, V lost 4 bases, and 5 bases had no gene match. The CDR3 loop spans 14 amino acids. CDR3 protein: CASSPRTSGEEQYF. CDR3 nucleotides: TGTGCCAGCAGCCCCCGGACTAGCGGGGAAGAGCAGTACTTC.

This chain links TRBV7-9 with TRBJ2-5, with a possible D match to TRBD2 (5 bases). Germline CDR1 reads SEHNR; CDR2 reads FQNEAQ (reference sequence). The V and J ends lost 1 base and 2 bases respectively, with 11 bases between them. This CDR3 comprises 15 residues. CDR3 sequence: CASSLGRLAQETQYF. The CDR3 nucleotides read TGTGCCAGCAGCTTAGGTCGCTTAGCGCAAGAGACCCAGTACTTC.

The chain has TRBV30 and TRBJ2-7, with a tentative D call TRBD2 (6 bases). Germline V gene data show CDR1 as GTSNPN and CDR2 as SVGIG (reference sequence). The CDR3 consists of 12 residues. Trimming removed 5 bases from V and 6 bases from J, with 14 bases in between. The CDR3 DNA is TGTGCCTGGGGACGCCCCGGGGGCGAGCAGTACTTC. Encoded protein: CAWGRPGGEQYF.

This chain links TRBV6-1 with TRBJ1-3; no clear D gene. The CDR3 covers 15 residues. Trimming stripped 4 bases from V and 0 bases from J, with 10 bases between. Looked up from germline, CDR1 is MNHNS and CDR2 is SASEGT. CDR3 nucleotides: TGTGCCAGCAGTGTTGGAGGATTCTCTGGAAACACCATATATTTT. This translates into CASSVGGFSGNTIYF.

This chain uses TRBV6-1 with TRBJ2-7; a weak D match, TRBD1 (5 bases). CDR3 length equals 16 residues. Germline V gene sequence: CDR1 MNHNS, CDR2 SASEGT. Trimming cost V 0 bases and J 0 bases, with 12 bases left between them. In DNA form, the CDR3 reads TGTGCCAGCAGTGAAGCTGGGGCAGGGTCCTCCTACGAGCAGTACTTC. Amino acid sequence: CASSEAGAGSSYEQYF.

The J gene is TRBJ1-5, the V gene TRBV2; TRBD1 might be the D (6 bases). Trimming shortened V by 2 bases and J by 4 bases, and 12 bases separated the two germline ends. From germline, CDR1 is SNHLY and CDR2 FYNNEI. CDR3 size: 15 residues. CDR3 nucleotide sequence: TGTGCCAGCAGTGAAATAGGGGGGTCTAATCAGCCCCAGCATTTT. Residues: CASSEIGGSNQPQHF. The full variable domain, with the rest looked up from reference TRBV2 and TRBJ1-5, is EPEVTQTPSHQVTQMGQEVILRCVPISNHLYFYWYRQILGQKVEFLVSFYNNEISEKSEIFDDQFSVERPDGSNFTLKIRSTKLEDSAMYFCASSEIGGSNQPQHFGDGTRLSIL.

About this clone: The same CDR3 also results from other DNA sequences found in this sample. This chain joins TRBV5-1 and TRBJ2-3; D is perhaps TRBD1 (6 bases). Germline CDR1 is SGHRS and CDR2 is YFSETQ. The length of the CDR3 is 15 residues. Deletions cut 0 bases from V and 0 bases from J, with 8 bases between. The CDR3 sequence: CASSLGGGSTDTQYF. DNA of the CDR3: TGCGCCAGCAGCTTGGGAGGGGGTAGCACAGATACGCAGTATTTT.

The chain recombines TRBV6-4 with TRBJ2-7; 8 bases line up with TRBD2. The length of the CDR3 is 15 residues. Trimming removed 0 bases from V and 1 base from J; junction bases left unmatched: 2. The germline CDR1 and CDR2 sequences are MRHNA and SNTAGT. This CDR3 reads CASSDSTSGSYEQYF. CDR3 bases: TGTGCCAGCAGTGACTCTACTAGCGGATCCTACGAGCAGTACTTC.

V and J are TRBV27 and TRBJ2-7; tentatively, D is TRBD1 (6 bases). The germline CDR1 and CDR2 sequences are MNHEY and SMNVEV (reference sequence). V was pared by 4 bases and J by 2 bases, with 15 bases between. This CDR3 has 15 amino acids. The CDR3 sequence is CASSYRQQGPYEQYF. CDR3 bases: TGTGCCAGCAGTTATAGGCAACAGGGCCCCTACGAGCAGTACTTC.

CDR3 protein: CAWRGSLDTEAFF. CDR3 in DNA: TGTGCCTGGAGAGGGAGTTTGGACACTGAAGCTTTCTTT. The genes are TRBV30 and TRBJ1-1, with D unresolved. This CDR3 comprises 13 residues. Looked up from germline, CDR1 is GTSNPN and CDR2 is SVGIG (reference sequence). V lost 3 bases to trimming and J lost 3 bases, with 11 bases between them. The full variable domain, completed using reference TRBV30 and TRBJ1-1, is SQTIHQWPATLVQPVGSPLSLECTVEGTSNPNLYWYRQAAGRGLQLLFYSVGIGQISSEVPQNLSASRPQDRQFILSSKKLLLSDSGFYLCAWRGSLDTEAFFGQGTRLTVV.

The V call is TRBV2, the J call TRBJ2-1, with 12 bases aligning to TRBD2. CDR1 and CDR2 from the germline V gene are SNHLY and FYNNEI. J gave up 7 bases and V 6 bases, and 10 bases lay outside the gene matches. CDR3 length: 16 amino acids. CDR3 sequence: CASRPLAGGPKNEQFF. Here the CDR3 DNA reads TGTGCCAGCAGACCTCTAGCGGGGGGGCCGAAGAATGAGCAGTTCTTC. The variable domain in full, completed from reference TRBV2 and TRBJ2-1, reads EPEVTQTPSHQVTQMGQEVILRCVPISNHLYFYWYRQILGQKVEFLVSFYNNEISEKSEIFDDQFSVERPDGSNFTLKIRSTKLEDSAMYFCASRPLAGGPKNEQFFGPGTRLTVL.

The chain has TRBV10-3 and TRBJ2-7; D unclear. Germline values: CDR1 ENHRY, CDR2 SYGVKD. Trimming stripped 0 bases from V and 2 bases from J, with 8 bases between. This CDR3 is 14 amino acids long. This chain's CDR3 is CAISESLEAYEQYF. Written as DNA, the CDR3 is TGTGCCATCAGTGAGTCGTTGGAAGCCTACGAGCAGTACTTC.